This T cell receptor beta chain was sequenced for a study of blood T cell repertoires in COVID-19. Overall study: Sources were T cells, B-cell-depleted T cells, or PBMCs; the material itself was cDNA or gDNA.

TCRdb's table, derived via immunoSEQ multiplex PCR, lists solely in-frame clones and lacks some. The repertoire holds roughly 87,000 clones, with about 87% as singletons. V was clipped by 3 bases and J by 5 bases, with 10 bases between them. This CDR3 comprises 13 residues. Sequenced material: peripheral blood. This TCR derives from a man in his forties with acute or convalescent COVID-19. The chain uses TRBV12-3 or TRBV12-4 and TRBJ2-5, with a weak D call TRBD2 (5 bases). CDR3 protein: CASSFGGGETQYF. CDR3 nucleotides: TGTGCCAGCAGTTTTGGCGGCGGGGAGACCCAGTACTTC.